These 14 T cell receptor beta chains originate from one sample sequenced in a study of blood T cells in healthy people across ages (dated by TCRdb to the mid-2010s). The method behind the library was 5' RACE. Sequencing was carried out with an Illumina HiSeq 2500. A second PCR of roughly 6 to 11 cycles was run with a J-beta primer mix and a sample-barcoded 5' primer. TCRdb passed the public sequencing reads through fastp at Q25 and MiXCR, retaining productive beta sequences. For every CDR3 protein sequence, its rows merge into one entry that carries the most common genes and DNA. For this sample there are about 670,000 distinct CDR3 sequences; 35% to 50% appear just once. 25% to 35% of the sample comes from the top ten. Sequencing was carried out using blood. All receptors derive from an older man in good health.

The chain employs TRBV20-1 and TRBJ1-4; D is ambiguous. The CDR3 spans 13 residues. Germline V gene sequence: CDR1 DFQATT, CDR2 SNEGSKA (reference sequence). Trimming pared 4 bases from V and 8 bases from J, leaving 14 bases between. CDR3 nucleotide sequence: TGCAGTGCTATTGGCAGGACTTTCGAAAAACTGTTTTTT. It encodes CSAIGRTFEKLFF.

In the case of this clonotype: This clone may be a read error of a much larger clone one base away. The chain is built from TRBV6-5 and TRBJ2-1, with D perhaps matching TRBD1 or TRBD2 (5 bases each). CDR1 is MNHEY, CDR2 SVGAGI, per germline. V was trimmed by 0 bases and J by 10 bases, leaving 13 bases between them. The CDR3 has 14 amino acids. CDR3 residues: CASSYSAGTYEQFF. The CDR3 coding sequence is TGTGCCAGCAGTTACTCGGCAGGGACCTACGAGCAGTTCTTC.

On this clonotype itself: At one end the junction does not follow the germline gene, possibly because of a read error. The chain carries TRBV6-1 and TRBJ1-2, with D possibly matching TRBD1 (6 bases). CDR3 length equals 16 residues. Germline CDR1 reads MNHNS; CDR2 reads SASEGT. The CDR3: CACSVSTGALNYGYTF. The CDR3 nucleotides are TGTGCCTGCAGTGTATCGACGGGGGCCCTTAACTATGGCTACACCTTC.

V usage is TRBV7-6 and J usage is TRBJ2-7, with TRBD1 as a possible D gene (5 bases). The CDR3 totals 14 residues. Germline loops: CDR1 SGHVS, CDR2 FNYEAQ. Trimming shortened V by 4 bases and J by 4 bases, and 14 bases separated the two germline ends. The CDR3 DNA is TGTGCCAGCAGCTCAGGGCGGATAAGATACGAGCAGTACTTC. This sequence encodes CASSSGRIRYEQYF.

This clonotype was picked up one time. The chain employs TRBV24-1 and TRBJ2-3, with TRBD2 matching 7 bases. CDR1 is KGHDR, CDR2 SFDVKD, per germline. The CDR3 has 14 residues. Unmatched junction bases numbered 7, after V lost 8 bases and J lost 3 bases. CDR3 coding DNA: TGTGCCACCAATCGGGGGGACGGGACAGATACGCAGTATTTT. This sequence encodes CATNRGDGTDTQYF.

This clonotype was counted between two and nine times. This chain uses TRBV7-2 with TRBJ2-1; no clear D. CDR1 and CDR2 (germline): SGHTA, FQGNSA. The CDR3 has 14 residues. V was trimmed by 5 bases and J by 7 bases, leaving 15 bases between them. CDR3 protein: CASSPARLQNEQFF. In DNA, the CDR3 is TGTGCCAGCAGCCCGGCGAGGCTGCAGAATGAGCAGTTCTTC.

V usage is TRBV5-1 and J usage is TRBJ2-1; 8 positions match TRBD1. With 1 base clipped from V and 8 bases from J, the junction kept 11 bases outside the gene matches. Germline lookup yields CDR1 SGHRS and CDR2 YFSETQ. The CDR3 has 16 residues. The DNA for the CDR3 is TGCGCCAGCAGCTTGACCGGGACAGGTGGGTTGTATGAGCAGTTCTTC. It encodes CASSLTGTGGLYEQFF. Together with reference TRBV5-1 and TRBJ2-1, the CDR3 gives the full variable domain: KAGVTQTPRYLIKTRGQQVTLSCSPISGHRSVSWYQQTPGQGLQFLFEYFSETQRNKGNFPGRFSGRQFSNSRSEMNVSTLELGDSALYLCASSLTGTGGLYEQFFGPGTRLTVL.

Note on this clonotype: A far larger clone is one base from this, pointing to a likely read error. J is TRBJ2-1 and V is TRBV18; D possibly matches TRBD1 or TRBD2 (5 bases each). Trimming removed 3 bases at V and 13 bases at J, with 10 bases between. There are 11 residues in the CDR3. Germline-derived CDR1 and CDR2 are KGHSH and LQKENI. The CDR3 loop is CASSPRETQFF. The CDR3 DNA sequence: TGTGCCAGCTCACCCAGGGAGACCCAGTTCTTC.

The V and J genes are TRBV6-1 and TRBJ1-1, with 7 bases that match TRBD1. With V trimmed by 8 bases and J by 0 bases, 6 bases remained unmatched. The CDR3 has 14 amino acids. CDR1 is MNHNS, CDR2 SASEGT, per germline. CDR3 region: CASVQGIMNTEAFF. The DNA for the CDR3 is TGTGCCAGCGTACAGGGGATAATGAACACTGAAGCTTTCTTT.

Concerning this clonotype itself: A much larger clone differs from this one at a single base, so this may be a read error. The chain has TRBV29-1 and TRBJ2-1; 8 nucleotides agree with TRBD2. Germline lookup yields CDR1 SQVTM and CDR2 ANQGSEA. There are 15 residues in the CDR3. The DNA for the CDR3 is TGCAGCGTTTTCACACTAGCGGTCTCCTACAATGAGCGGTTCTTC. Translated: CSVFTLAVSYNERFF.

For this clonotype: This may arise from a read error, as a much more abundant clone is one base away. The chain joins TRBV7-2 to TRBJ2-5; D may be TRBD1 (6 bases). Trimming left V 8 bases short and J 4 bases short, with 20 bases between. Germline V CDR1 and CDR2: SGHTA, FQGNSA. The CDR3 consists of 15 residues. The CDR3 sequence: CASGPQGRILETQYF. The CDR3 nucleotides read TGTGCCAGCGGCCCACAGGGTCGGATTTTAGAGACCCAGTACTTC.

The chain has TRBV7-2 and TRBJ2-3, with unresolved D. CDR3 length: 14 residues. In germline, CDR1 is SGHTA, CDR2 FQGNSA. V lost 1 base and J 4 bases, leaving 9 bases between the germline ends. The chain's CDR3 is CASSLGWRSDTQYF. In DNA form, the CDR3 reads TGTGCCAGCAGCTTAGGCTGGAGATCAGATACGCAGTATTTT.

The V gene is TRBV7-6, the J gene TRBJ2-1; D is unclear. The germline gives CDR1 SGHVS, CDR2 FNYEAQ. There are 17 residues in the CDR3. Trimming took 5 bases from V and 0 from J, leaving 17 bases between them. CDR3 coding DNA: TGTGCCAGCAGCCCCTTCGGGTGGGTAGGCTCCTACAATGAGCAGTTCTTC. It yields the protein CASSPFGWVGSYNEQFF.

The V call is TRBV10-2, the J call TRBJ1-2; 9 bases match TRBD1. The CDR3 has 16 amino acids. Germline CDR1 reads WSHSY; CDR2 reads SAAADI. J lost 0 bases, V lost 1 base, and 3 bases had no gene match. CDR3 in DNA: TGCGCCAGCAGTGAGTTTGGGGACAGGGCTAACTATGGCTACACCTTC. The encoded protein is CASSEFGDRANYGYTF.